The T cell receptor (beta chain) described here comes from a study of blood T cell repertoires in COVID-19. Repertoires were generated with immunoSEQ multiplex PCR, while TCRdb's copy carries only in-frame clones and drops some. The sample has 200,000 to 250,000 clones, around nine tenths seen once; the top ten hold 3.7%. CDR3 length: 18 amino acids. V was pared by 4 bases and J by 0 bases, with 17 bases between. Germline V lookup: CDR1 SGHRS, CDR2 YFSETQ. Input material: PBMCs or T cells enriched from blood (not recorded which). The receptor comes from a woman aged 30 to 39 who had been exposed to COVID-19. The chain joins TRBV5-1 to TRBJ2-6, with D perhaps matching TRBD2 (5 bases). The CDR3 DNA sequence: TGCGCCAGCAGCGGAGGTCTACTTGAAAGCTCTGGGGCCAACGTCCTGACTTTC. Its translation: CASSGGLLESSGANVLTF.